This T cell receptor beta chain comes out of a study of blood T cell repertoires in COVID-19. At the level of the study: Sites in the United States, Italy and Spain provided acute and convalescent COVID-19 samples. From T cells, B-cell-depleted T cells, or PBMCs came the material, which was cDNA or gDNA.

Original analysis: Cell counts per sample came from amplifying reference gene primers. Using immunoSEQ multiplex PCR, the repertoire was profiled, and TCRdb retains in-frame clones only, with some absent. V and J calls plus clone size are reproduced from that table; the DNA served to infer D and trimming. The sample yields 300,000 to 350,000 clones, almost 90% seen once. Germline values: CDR1 LGHDT, CDR2 YNNKEL (reference sequence). CDR3 length: 18 residues. After removal of 1 base from V and 0 bases from J, the junction contained 8 bases not matched to a gene. The clonotype comes from a young woman with COVID-19, enrolled during active disease. V and J are TRBV3-1 (or the pseudogene TRBV3-2) and TRBJ2-3; 9 nucleotides align to TRBD2. The material sequenced was peripheral blood. The CDR3 nucleotides are TGTGCCAGCAGCCAAGTAGTAGCGGGAGTGTTTAGCACAGATACGCAGTATTTT. Amino acid sequence: CASSQVVAGVFSTDTQYF.